The 13 T cell receptor beta chains below were found in one sample sequenced in a study of cytomegalovirus exposure and HLA in healthy donors (TCRdb year 2017). Library prep was done by the immunoSEQ multiplex PCR assay. For the multiplex PCR, a mixture combining 60 forward primers for TCR Vbeta segments and 13 reverse primers for TCR Jbeta segments was used. Here the immuneACCESS table is served through TCRdb, limited to in-frame sequences with V and J called. Missing clones are a known gap in these copies; in checked studies unresolved V genes cover under half, and the rest lacks a known reason. Here the sample has about 89,000 clones; approximately 71% occur a single time. The ten largest clones represent about 4% of the sample. The material sequenced was PBMCs. Receptor source: a man aged 25-45 years in good health and CMV-seronegative.

The gene calls are TRBV7-2 and TRBJ1-1; TRBD1 matches at 9 bases. The CDR3 contains 14 residues. The germline CDR1 and CDR2 sequences are SGHTA and FQGNSA. J was trimmed by 2 bases and V by 4 bases; bases with no gene match: 2. The CDR3 reads CASSWGQGNTEAFF. CDR3 nucleotides: TGTGCCAGCAGCTGGGGACAGGGTAACACTGAAGCTTTCTTT. The whole variable domain, remainder taken from reference TRBV7-2 and TRBJ1-1, is GAGVSQSPSNKVTEKGKDVELRCDPISGHTALYWYRQSLGQGLEFLIYFQGNSAPDKSGLPSDRFSAERTGGSVSTLTIQRTQQEDSAVYLCASSWGQGNTEAFFGQGTRLTVV.

This clone appeared a single time. The CDR3 spells CASSQDPGGDFYNEQFF. The CDR3 DNA reads TGCGCCAGCAGCCAAGATCCTGGCGGGGACTTCTACAATGAGCAGTTCTTC. This chain joins TRBV4-3 and TRBJ2-1; a weak D match, TRBD2 (6 bases). V lost 0 bases and J lost 3, with 15 bases in between. From germline, CDR1 is LGHNA and CDR2 YSLEER. The CDR3 runs to 17 residues.

V and J are TRBV6-5 and TRBJ1-1; TRBD1 matches at 9 bases. J gave up 5 bases and V 5 bases, and 6 bases lay outside the gene matches. The germline V gene has CDR1 MNHEY and CDR2 SVGAGI. The CDR3 consists of 14 residues. The CDR3 region is CASSLQGAETEAFF. As DNA, the CDR3 is TGTGCCAGCAGTCTACAGGGGGCTGAAACTGAAGCTTTCTTT.

The J gene is TRBJ1-4, the V gene TRBV7-9; possible D gene TRBD1, 5 bases. Germline values: CDR1 SEHNR, CDR2 FQNEAQ (reference sequence). The germline V and J ends were trimmed by 5 bases and 4 bases, with 11 bases remaining between them. CDR3 size: 14 residues. The CDR3 DNA sequence: TGTGCCAGCAGCACCCGGGGGGGTAATGAAAAACTGTTTTTT. This gives the protein CASSTRGGNEKLFF. The full variable domain, with the rest looked up from reference TRBV7-9 and TRBJ1-4, is DTGVSQNPRHKITKRGQNVTFRCDPISEHNRLYWYRQTLGQGPEFLTYFQNEAQLEKSRLLSDRFSAERPKGSFSTLEIQRTEQGDSAMYLCASSTRGGNEKLFFGSGTQLSVL.

This clone appeared a few times. The chain links TRBV5-1 to TRBJ2-5, with a possible D match to TRBD2 (5 bases). This CDR3 comprises 12 residues. The V gene's germline CDR1 is SGHRS and CDR2 YFSETQ. V was pared by 4 bases and J by 4 bases, with 8 bases between. The CDR3 loop reads CASSPGGETQYF. The CDR3 DNA reads as TGCGCCAGCAGCCCCGGAGGAGAGACCCAGTACTTC.

The chain has TRBV5-8 and TRBJ2-3; no reliable D call. Trimming took 0 bases from V and 1 from J, leaving 9 bases between them. The germline gives CDR1 SGHTS, CDR2 YDEGEE. This CDR3 region has 15 residues. In nucleotides, the CDR3 is TGTGCCAGCAGCTTGGGATTAATAGGCACAGATACGCAGTATTTT. Encoded protein: CASSLGLIGTDTQYF.

The chain recombines TRBV6-5 with TRBJ2-7; possible D gene TRBD2, 6 bases. Germline V gene data show CDR1 as MNHEY and CDR2 as SVGAGI. The CDR3 is 15 residues long. V lost 6 bases to trimming and J lost 4 bases, with 19 bases between them. The CDR3 reads CASSFKPGLNYEQYF. The CDR3 coding sequence is TGTGCCAGCAGCTTCAAGCCGGGACTGAATTACGAGCAGTACTTC.

This clone was counted a single time. V usage is TRBV4-2 and J usage is TRBJ1-4; weak D call: TRBD1 (5 bases). The CDR3 extends over 15 amino acids. The germline V gene encodes CDR1 LGHNA and CDR2 YNFKEQ. Trimming took off 4 bases at V and 0 bases at J, with 9 bases between the two ends. The CDR3 reads CASSPTGATNEKLFF. The CDR3 DNA follows: TGTGCCAGCAGCCCCACAGGAGCAACTAATGAAAAACTGTTTTTT.

The chain carries TRBV5-1 and TRBJ2-6; 9 nucleotides agree with TRBD1. CDR1 is SGHRS, CDR2 YFSETQ, per germline. Trimming removed 4 bases from V and 1 base from J; junction bases left unmatched: 3. The length of the CDR3 is 16 residues. The DNA for the CDR3 is TGCGCCAGCAGCAAGGACAGGGGATCTGGGGCCAACGTCCTGACTTTC. Encoded protein: CASSKDRGSGANVLTF.

V usage is TRBV7-6 and J usage is TRBJ2-5; 7 bases map to TRBD1. The end of the DNA fits TRBJ2-7 better, so the J call may be wrong. The CDR3 runs to 16 residues. Germline V gene sequence: CDR1 SGHVS, CDR2 FNYEAQ. CDR3 sequence: CASSRSNRGRGDEQYF. The CDR3 DNA is TGTGCCAGCAGTCGCTCTAACAGGGGACGTGGGGACGAGCAGTACTTC.

V usage is TRBV5-1 and J usage is TRBJ2-7; 8 bases are a match to TRBD1. The CDR3 has 14 amino acids. Trimming cost V 0 bases and J 6 bases; bases outside gene matches: 5. Germline V lookup: CDR1 SGHRS, CDR2 YFSETQ. CDR3 loop: CASSLAQGVSEQYF. The CDR3 bases are TGCGCCAGCAGCTTGGCACAGGGGGTAAGCGAGCAGTACTTC.

The V call is TRBV29-1, the J call TRBJ2-7; D remains ambiguous. V shed 4 bases and J shed 4 bases, with 17 bases lying between them. Germline CDR1 is SQVTM and CDR2 is ANQGSEA. The CDR3 is 14 residues long. CDR3 region: CSVVDPNSPYEQYF. In DNA, the CDR3 is TGCAGCGTTGTCGATCCGAACAGTCCTTACGAGCAGTACTTC.

The J gene is TRBJ2-5, the V gene TRBV7-9; 8 bases are shared with TRBD1. Germline V lookup: CDR1 SEHNR, CDR2 FQNEAQ (reference sequence). The J segment lost 4 bases and the V segment lost 3 bases, leaving 4 bases of the junction unmatched. The CDR3 is 14 amino acids. In DNA form, the CDR3 reads TGTGCCAGCAGCTTCTCACAGGGGGGAGAGACCCAGTACTTC. Its translation is CASSFSQGGETQYF.